This section outlines one T cell receptor (beta chain) sequence together with its context. What this receptor recognizes is not known. Base qualities are missing; no much larger clone stands one base away. The sample is drawn from a study of metastatic and nonmetastatic thyroid tumors (dated by TCRdb to the early 2020s). About the study as a whole: Repertoires were compared across peripheral blood and tumor or nodule tissue samples from malignant and benign thyroid patients.

No treatment had been received by any patient before thyroid surgery. Using T-cell receptor beta sequencing, the researchers looked back retrospectively at clinical samples from patients, gathered between the early 2010s and the late 2010s. Trimming removed 4 bases from V and 3 bases from J, leaving 15 bases between the germline ends. Taken from cysteine to phenylalanine, the CDR3 has 15 residues. The sequence is cut down to CDR3 DNA, 45 bases in frame from base 1. The library was made by PCR. The sample was run on an Illumina HiSeq 4000. High-throughput sequencing was used to profile the TCR beta-chain CDR3 region of each patient. The study's processing was this. A classifier to discriminate distant-metastatic papillary thyroid cancer patients was built from CDR3 differences across clinicopathological groups. The Shannon index was used to assess repertoire diversity, and the Morisita-Horn index was used to assess tumor-blood repertoire similarity. TCRdb handled the public reads itself, with Q25 trimming in fastp and clone calling in MiXCR, and kept productive beta chains. The V and J calls were not made by the authors but by TCRdb's processing. For this sample there are about 20,000 clones; around 30% appear just once. In total, the top ten clones hold around 15% of the sample.

Results and caveats for the whole study, not just this receptor: In both blood and tumor samples, TCR beta diversity was reported to be significantly higher in malignant tumors than in benign nodules.

This sequence was found in a female donor with papillary thyroid cancer or a benign thyroid nodule (not recorded which). Some clones in this sample may be carry-over from other donors' samples. This chain is built from TRBV12-3 or TRBV12-4 and TRBJ2-5; no D gene call is confident. The sample consisted of tumor tissue. The CDR3 corresponds to CASSSLSRPEETQYF. The sequenced DNA is TGTGCCAGCAGTTCCCTCAGCAGGCCCGAAGAGACCCAGTACTTC.